The 18 T cell receptor beta chains in this list originate from one sample, sequenced in a study of CD4+ T cells in melanoma. Only in-frame clones appear in the TCRdb table, and some are missing; sequencing was by immunoSEQ multiplex PCR. The table includes about 140,000 clones, about 90% detected once. These receptors were taken from a human donor with melanoma.

The gene calls are TRBV5-1 and TRBJ1-1; D uncertain. CDR3 size: 13 residues. The germline V gene has CDR1 SGHRS and CDR2 YFSETQ. V was trimmed by 0 bases and J by 1 base, leaving 4 bases between them. The CDR3: CASSLGANTEAFF. CDR3 sequence (DNA): TGCGCCAGCAGCTTGGGAGCGAACACTGAAGCTTTCTTT.

V and J are TRBV7-2 and TRBJ1-2; perhaps TRBD1 as D (5 bases). The germline V gene encodes CDR1 SGHTA and CDR2 FQGNSA. V lost 6 bases, J lost 4 bases, and 15 bases lay in between. This CDR3 is 14 amino acids long. CDR3 bases: TGTGCCAGCAGTCAGGGATGGCCTGGCTATGGCTACACCTTC. This codes for CASSQGWPGYGYTF.

This chain uses TRBV29-1 with TRBJ2-6; the match to TRBD1 covers 7 bases. The CDR3 has 17 residues. With 6 bases clipped from V and 0 bases from J, the junction kept 11 bases outside the gene matches. Germline V gene data show CDR1 as SQVTM and CDR2 as ANQGSEA. The CDR3 sequence: CSVPDRKEPSGANVLTF. In nucleotides, the CDR3 is TGCAGCGTCCCGGACAGGAAGGAACCCTCTGGGGCCAACGTCCTGACTTTC. Full variable domain (missing parts from reference TRBV29-1 and TRBJ2-6): SAVISQKPSRDICQRGTSLTIQCQVDSQVTMMFWYRQQPGQSLTLIATANQGSEATYESGFVIDKFPISRPNLTFSTLTVSNMSPEDSSIYLCSVPDRKEPSGANVLTFGAGSRLTVL.

The genes are TRBV5-5 and TRBJ1-4; 11 positions agree with TRBD1. The CDR3 totals 15 residues. Germline loops: CDR1 SGHKS, CDR2 YYEKEE (reference sequence). With V trimmed by 4 bases and J by 8 bases, 7 bases remained unmatched. The CDR3 loop reads CASSLGQGGVEKLFF. DNA for the CDR3: TGTGCCAGCAGCCTGGGACAGGGGGGGGTGGAAAAACTGTTTTTT.

This rearrangement joins TRBV5-1 to TRBJ2-7, with TRBD2 matching 7 bases. V lost 5 bases and J lost 4; bases outside the gene matches: 12. The CDR3 is 15 residues long. The V gene's germline CDR1 is SGHRS and CDR2 YFSETQ. CDR3 DNA sequence: TGCGCCAGCAGTCCGGAGGGGCGGGGGAGTTACGAGCAGTACTTC. Translated: CASSPEGRGSYEQYF.

This chain uses TRBV28 with TRBJ1-3, with D possibly TRBD1 on 6 matching bases. Germline CDR1 MDHEN, CDR2 SYDVKM. V was cut by 6 bases and J by 4 bases, with 13 bases left in between. The CDR3 runs 14 residues. CDR3 sequence reads: CASREGGSGNTIYF. CDR3 nucleotides: TGTGCCAGCAGAGAAGGGGGTTCGGGAAACACCATATATTTT.

V is TRBV2 and J is TRBJ1-1; D may be TRBD1 (5 bases). CDR3 length equals 12 residues. CDR1 is SNHLY, CDR2 FYNNEI, per germline. Trimming took 4 bases from V and 4 from J, leaving 7 bases between them. CDR3: CASSATGTEAFF. CDR3 in DNA: TGTGCCAGCAGTGCTACAGGCACTGAAGCTTTCTTT. The entire variable domain, with the rest obtained from reference TRBV2 and TRBJ1-1, is as follows: EPEVTQTPSHQVTQMGQEVILRCVPISNHLYFYWYRQILGQKVEFLVSFYNNEISEKSEIFDDQFSVERPDGSNFTLKIRSTKLEDSAMYFCASSATGTEAFFGQGTRLTVV.

This sequence joins TRBV5-5 and TRBJ2-7; 9 bases are a match to TRBD1. Germline V gene data show CDR1 as SGHKS and CDR2 as YYEKEE (reference sequence). This CDR3 has 14 residues. J was trimmed by 2 bases and V by 4 bases; bases with no gene match: 4. CDR3 sequence reads: CASSRDRAAYEQYF. The CDR3 DNA reads as TGTGCCAGCAGCCGGGACAGGGCGGCCTACGAGCAGTACTTC. The full variable domain, completed using reference TRBV5-5 and TRBJ2-7, is DAGVTQSPTHLIKTRGQQVTLRCSPISGHKSVSWYQQVLGQGPQFIFQYYEKEERGRGNFPDRFSARQFPNYSSELNVNALLLGDSALYLCASSRDRAAYEQYFGPGTRLTVT.

The chain recombines TRBV9 with TRBJ2-2; 15 nucleotides align to TRBD2. Trimming at V came to 2 bases and at J to 7 bases, leaving 3 bases not matched to a gene. The CDR3 contains 16 residues. Germline CDR1 reads SGDLS; CDR2 reads YYNGEE. The CDR3 DNA is TGTGCCAGCAGCGTTGGACTAGCGGGGGGGATCGGGGAGCTGTTTTTT. Translating it yields CASSVGLAGGIGELFF.

V and J are TRBV5-1 and TRBJ1-2, with TRBD1 identical over 8 bases. CDR3 length: 13 residues. Germline CDR1 SGHRS, CDR2 YFSETQ. After removal of 3 bases from V and 7 bases from J, the junction contained 5 bases not matched to a gene. This CDR3 is CASSYDRGLGYTF. The DNA of the CDR3 is TGCGCCAGCAGCTACGACAGGGGACTTGGCTACACCTTC.

This sequence joins TRBV5-8 and TRBJ2-3, with a tentative D call TRBD2 (5 bases). This CDR3 contains 14 residues. V was cut by 0 bases and J by 4 bases, with 9 bases left in between. Germline lookup yields CDR1 SGHTS and CDR2 YDEGEE. CDR3 in amino acids: CASSLAGVSDTQYF. CDR3 nucleotides: TGTGCCAGCAGCTTGGCCGGGGTTTCAGATACGCAGTATTTT. The full variable domain, completed using reference TRBV5-8 and TRBJ2-3, is EAGVTQSPTHLIKTRGQQATLRCSPISGHTSVYWYQQALGLGLQFLLWYDEGEERNRGNFPPRFSGRQFPNYSSELNVNALELEDSALYLCASSLAGVSDTQYFGPGTRLTVL.

V is TRBV4-1 and J is TRBJ2-7; D ambiguous. Germline-derived CDR1 and CDR2 are MGHRA and YSYEKL. The CDR3 is 14 amino acids. V lost 0 bases to trimming and J lost 1 base, with 7 bases between them. The CDR3 DNA sequence: TGCGCCAGCAGCCAAGACGGGTTATCCTACGAGCAGTACTTC. This encodes CASSQDGLSYEQYF.

V gene TRBV12-2 combines with J gene TRBJ2-1; TRBD1 is taken as the D call from the table, unchecked against the DNA. TRBV12-2 is tagged as a pseudogene. There are 12 residues in the CDR3. The CDR3: CASRLAHNEQFF. As DNA, the CDR3 is TGTGCAAGTCGCTTGGCTCACAATGAGCAGTTCTTC.

In nucleotides, the CDR3 is TGTGCCAGCGGGGACAGGGGGCATCAGCCCCAGCATTTT. Residues: CASGDRGHQPQHF. The chain is built from TRBV6-5 and TRBJ1-5, with 12 bases that match TRBD1. V shed 8 bases and J 5 bases; nucleotides not matched to a gene: 1. Germline CDR1 is MNHEY and CDR2 is SVGAGI. This CDR3 spans 13 amino acids.

As concerns this clone: In the same sample, other DNA sequences code for this CDR3. The chain couples TRBV2 to TRBJ1-1; no clear D. CDR1 SNHLY and CDR2 FYNNEI come from the germline V gene. Trimming removed 4 bases from V and 0 bases from J, with 6 bases in between. This CDR3 is 13 amino acids long. CDR3 in amino acids: CASSGEVNTEAFF. The DNA of the CDR3 is TGTGCCAGCAGTGGTGAGGTGAACACTGAAGCTTTCTTT.

The rearrangement links TRBV6-5 to TRBJ1-2; the D is unclear. V was clipped by 2 bases and J by 0 bases, with 4 bases between them. Germline CDR1 is MNHEY and CDR2 is SVGAGI. The CDR3 runs to 13 residues. The CDR3 sequence: CASSYGANYGYTF. The CDR3 nucleotides read TGTGCCAGCAGTTACGGAGCTAACTATGGCTACACCTTC.

This chain links TRBV6-4 with TRBJ1-5, with D unresolved. CDR3 length: 11 amino acids. V lost 5 bases to trimming and J lost 4 bases, with 3 bases between them. Germline CDR1 and CDR2: MRHNA and SNTAGT. CDR3 in DNA: TGTGCCAGCAGTACAAATCAGCCCCAGCATTTT. Its translation is CASSTNQPQHF.

The V gene is TRBV2, the J gene TRBJ1-1; D is ambiguous. V shed 6 bases and J shed 8 bases, with 16 bases lying between them. Germline V gene data show CDR1 as SNHLY and CDR2 as FYNNEI. The CDR3 loop spans 13 amino acids. The CDR3 DNA is TGTGCCAGCAGGTCGGCGGACGTTGGAGAAGCTTTCTTT. Translated: CASRSADVGEAFF. The variable domain in full, with the rest retrieved from reference TRBV2 and TRBJ1-1, is EPEVTQTPSHQVTQMGQEVILRCVPISNHLYFYWYRQILGQKVEFLVSFYNNEISEKSEIFDDQFSVERPDGSNFTLKIRSTKLEDSAMYFCASRSADVGEAFFGQGTRLTVV.